Described below is a single TCR beta chain sequence and its context. The antigen remains unidentified. Profiling relied on immunoSEQ multiplex PCR, and the TCRdb table lists in-frame clones only, not all of them. The table lists roughly 56,000 clones, around 98% of them singletons. Germline V gene data show CDR1 as KGHSH and CDR2 as LQKENI. CDR3 length: 15 amino acids. Trimming at V came to 0 bases and at J to 5 bases, leaving 6 bases not matched to a gene. This entry is derived from a study of siplizumab effects on memory and regulatory T cells. The study's findings and limits: Siplizumab caused a significant drop in alloreactive sequences traceable to unstimulated CD4+ memory cells. Naive T cells seemed more diverse than memory cells and seemed major alloresponse contributors.

The sequenced sample consisted of naive CD8+ T cells sorted from blood. The TCR sequence derives from a human donor in good health. The chain uses TRBV18 and TRBJ2-7; 8 bases line up with TRBD1. This CDR3 is CASSPPTQGADEQYF. CDR3 in DNA: TGTGCCAGCTCACCACCGACTCAGGGGGCCGACGAGCAGTACTTC.